This TCR beta chain was captured in a study of T cells after posttransplantation cyclophosphamide. Turning to this clone: Its antigen is still unknown.

Study-level results: Donor CD8+ memory clones often dominated recipient blood repertoires at later times. TRB clonality was highly associated with recipient CMV seropositivity and reactivation. TRB overlap between skin or GI tissue T cells and blood was limited.

TCRdb keeps only in-frame clones here, not all; method: immunoSEQ multiplex PCR. Among roughly 17,000 clones, roughly 85% were seen once, and the ten largest hold approximately 30%. Methotrexate plus calcineurin inhibitor accompanied controls' myeloablative marrow transplants; sampling was 1 year later. The CDR3 sequence is 18 residues long. Germline loops: CDR1 MGHRA, CDR2 YSYEKL. V was clipped by 0 bases and J by 2 bases, with 18 bases between them. This TCR was recovered from a female patient aged 18 to 35 who received an allogeneic stem cell transplant from an unrelated donor, was CMV-positive, and had acute and chronic GVHD. Some T cells here may be from the graft donor. Sequenced material: PBMCs, taken after allogeneic stem cell transplant with calcineurin inhibitor and methotrexate. The V gene is TRBV4-1, the J gene TRBJ2-3, with TRBD1 as a possible D gene (5 bases). Written as DNA, the CDR3 is TGCGCCAGCAGCCAAGATCGCCCTCCGACAGACCCCACAGATACGCAGTATTTT. Translating it yields CASSQDRPPTDPTDTQYF.